This T cell receptor beta chain was identified during a study of T-cell reconstitution after alpha-beta-depleted transplantation in children. This clonotype was seen only a few times. Trimming cost V 2 bases and J 7 bases; bases outside gene matches: 8. Germline V CDR1 and CDR2: SGHRS, YFSETQ. The CDR3 loop spans 16 amino acids. Library preparation (for TCRbeta) was performed with unique molecular identifiers. MiXCR, run by TCRdb on the PCR reads, gives a single entry per CDR3 protein. Of hundreds of thousands of distinct CDR3 sequences listed, roughly 23% are singletons. The source material was PBMCs, mostly from graft donor cells, sampled 360 days after TCRalphabeta/CD19-depleted stem cell transplant. This TCR was recovered from a boy under two years old who had a stem cell transplant for acute myeloid leukemia, so the T cells may come from the graft donor. V and J are TRBV5-1 and TRBJ2-1; 11 nucleotides agree with TRBD2. The chain's CDR3 is CASSFPALAGVNEQFF. The CDR3 DNA reads as TGCGCCAGCAGCTTCCCGGCACTAGCGGGGGTAAATGAGCAGTTCTTC.